The clone carrying this T cell receptor beta chain occurred many times. What it binds is not known. The data originate from a study of CD8 T cells in ankylosing spondylitis. Study findings and constraints: Existing reports had already noted some motif variants in reactive arthritis synovial fluid and blood.

TCRdb redid the calling of the 5' RACE reads with MiXCR, one entry per CDR3 protein. The table lists about 42,000 distinct CDR3 sequences, less than 3% of them singletons, with roughly 4.4% in the top ten. CDR3 length: 14 residues. V was pared by 3 bases and J by 7 bases, with 5 bases of the junction left unmatched. CDR1 is SGDLS and CDR2 is YYNGEE in the germline V gene. The sequenced sample was blood, either unsorted or a sorted T cell fraction (not recorded which). The chain uses TRBV9 and TRBJ2-2, with 8 bases identical to TRBD1. This clonotype was obtained from a male donor with ankylosing spondylitis or in good health (not recorded which). Here the CDR3 reads CASSAGQGGGELFF. The CDR3 DNA sequence: TGTGCCAGCAGCGCCGGACAGGGCGGCGGGGAGCTGTTTTTT.